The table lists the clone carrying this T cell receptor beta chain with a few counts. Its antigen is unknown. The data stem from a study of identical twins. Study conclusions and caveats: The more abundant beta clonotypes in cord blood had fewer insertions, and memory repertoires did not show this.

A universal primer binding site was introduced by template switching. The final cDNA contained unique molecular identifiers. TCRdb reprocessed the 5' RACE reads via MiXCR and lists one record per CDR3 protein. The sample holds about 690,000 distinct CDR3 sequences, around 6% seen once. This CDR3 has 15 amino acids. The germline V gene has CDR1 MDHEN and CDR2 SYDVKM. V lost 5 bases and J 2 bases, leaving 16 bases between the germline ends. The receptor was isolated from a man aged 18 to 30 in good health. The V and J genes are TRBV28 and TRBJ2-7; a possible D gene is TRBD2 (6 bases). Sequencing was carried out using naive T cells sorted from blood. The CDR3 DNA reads TGTGCCAGCAGTCCAAACAAGGGACTTCCCTACGAGCAGTACTTC. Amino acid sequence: CASSPNKGLPYEQYF.